These 4 T cell receptor beta chains share one sample of origin, sequenced in a study of T-cell memory formation after mild COVID-19. Via MiXCR, TCRdb re-called the 5' RACE reads, giving one row per CDR3 protein. This table has 300,000 to 400,000 distinct CDR3 sequences, around a sixth appearing once. Source material: PBMCs or a T cell subset sorted from them (not recorded which). Receptor source: a man younger than 30 who had mild COVID-19 (a few samples of this study predate the infection). Cell type and time point are not known.

This clonotype was recorded at least ten times. V usage is TRBV5-1 and J usage is TRBJ2-3; D is perhaps TRBD2 (6 bases). This CDR3 has 14 residues. Germline CDR1 SGHRS, CDR2 YFSETQ. Trimming pared 3 bases from V and 9 bases from J, leaving 17 bases between. CDR3 amino acids: CASSSGTSQVTQYF. CDR3 DNA sequence: TGCGCCAGCAGCTCCGGGACTTCTCAGGTCACGCAGTATTTT.

This chain uses TRBV16 with TRBJ2-4; perhaps TRBD2 as D (6 bases). The V end lost 0 bases, the J end lost 0 bases, and 6 bases lay between the germline ends. Germline CDR1 reads KGHSY; CDR2 reads FQNENV. The CDR3 extends over 15 amino acids. The CDR3 reads CASSQSGGAKNIQYF. Written as DNA, the CDR3 is TGTGCCAGCAGCCAATCGGGGGGAGCCAAAAACATTCAGTACTTC. The full variable domain, with the rest looked up from reference TRBV16 and TRBJ2-4, is GEEVAQTPKHLVRGEGQKAKLYCAPIKGHSYVFWYQQVLKNEFKFLISFQNENVFDETGMPKERFSAKCLPNSPCSLEIQATKLEDSAVYFCASSQSGGAKNIQYFGAGTRLSVL.

Here the CDR3 reads CSVASGTSRPDTQYF. CDR3 nucleotide sequence: TGCAGCGTCGCATCCGGGACATCTCGTCCAGATACGCAGTATTTT. V gene TRBV29-1 combines with J gene TRBJ2-3; a weak D match, TRBD1 (6 bases). The CDR3 has 15 residues. Germline CDR1 and CDR2: SQVTM and ANQGSEA. Trimming shortened V by 6 bases and J by 4 bases, and 20 bases separated the two germline ends.

This clonotype has only a few counts. The V call is TRBV20-1, the J call TRBJ1-2; the D gene is possibly TRBD1 (6 bases). Between the trimmed V and J ends, which lost 5 bases and 6 bases, there was a span of 13 bases. The CDR3 is 12 residues long. CDR1 DFQATT and CDR2 SNEGSKA come from the germline V gene (reference sequence). CDR3 sequence reads: CSAFLQGHGYTF. DNA for the CDR3: TGCAGTGCTTTTTTACAGGGACATGGCTACACCTTC.